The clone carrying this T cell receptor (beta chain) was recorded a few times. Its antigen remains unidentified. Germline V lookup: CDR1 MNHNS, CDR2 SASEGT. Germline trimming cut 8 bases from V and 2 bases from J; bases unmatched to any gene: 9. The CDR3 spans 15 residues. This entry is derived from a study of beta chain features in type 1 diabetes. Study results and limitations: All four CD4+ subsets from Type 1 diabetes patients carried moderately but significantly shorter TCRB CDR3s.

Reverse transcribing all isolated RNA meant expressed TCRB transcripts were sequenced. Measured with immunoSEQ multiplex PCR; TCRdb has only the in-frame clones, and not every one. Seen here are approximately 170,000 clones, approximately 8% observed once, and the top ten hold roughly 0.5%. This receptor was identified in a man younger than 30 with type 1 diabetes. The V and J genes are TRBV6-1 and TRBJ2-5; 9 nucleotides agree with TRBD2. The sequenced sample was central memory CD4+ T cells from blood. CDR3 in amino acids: CASRGLANIQETQYF. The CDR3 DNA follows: TGTGCCAGCCGAGGACTAGCGAACATACAAGAGACCCAGTACTTC.